This T cell receptor (beta chain) was retrieved from a study of cytomegalovirus exposure and HLA in healthy donors. It was with 60 Vbeta and 13 Jbeta primers that the PCR ran. TCRdb keeps only in-frame clones here, not all; method: immunoSEQ multiplex PCR. The table shows some 150,000 clones, with roughly 63% occurring only once. Study-level findings and limits: As was reported, the HLA-A and HLA-B alleles of most subjects were accurately predicted from TCR beta sequences. HLA allele associations emerged for roughly 17,000 TCR beta sequences in a later analysis, at 0.05 false discovery rate. The listing of 150 or so TCR beta chains classed them as cytomegalovirus-associated.

About this clone: The antigen remains undetermined.

The receptor was isolated from a woman in her fifties or sixties in good health and CMV-seropositive. Source material: PBMCs.

The CDR3 loop reads CASSRTSGSAGELFF. CDR3 sequence (DNA): TGTGCCAGCAGTCGGACTAGCGGGAGTGCCGGGGAGCTGTTTTTT. The chain recombines TRBV6-4 with TRBJ2-2, with 13 bases that match TRBD2. V shed 5 bases and J 6 bases; nucleotides not matched to a gene: 3. Germline V gene lookup returns CDR1 MRHNA and CDR2 SNTAGT. The CDR3 runs to 15 residues.